This T cell receptor beta chain emerged from a study of T-cell memory formation after mild COVID-19. Study summary: Clusters were largely donor specific. Regarding the study as a whole: Mainly CM and EM harbored the contracting CD4+ clones; mainly EMRA harbored the CD8+ ones.

This clonotype was seen only a few times. Its matching antigen is unknown. The CDR3 is 15 residues long. Per germline, CDR1 LGHNA and CDR2 YSLEER. With 0 bases removed from V and 5 bases from J, the gap between germline ends came to 14 bases. Via MiXCR, TCRdb re-called the 5' RACE reads, giving one row per CDR3 protein. The sample lists 150,000 to 200,000 distinct CDR3 sequences, about 14% occurring once. Sample: PBMCs or a T cell subset sorted from them (not recorded which). The receptor was derived from an adult woman who had mild COVID-19 (a few samples of this study predate the infection). Cell type and time point are not known. This chain uses TRBV4-3 with TRBJ2-7; D gene uncertain. CDR3 residues: CASSQDSTGIDEQYF. The CDR3 nucleotides are TGCGCCAGCAGCCAAGATTCAACGGGTATCGACGAGCAGTACTTC.